Each of the 31 T cell receptor beta chains below was sequenced from the same sample in a study of control samples from healthy donors and cancer patients. Using immunoSEQ multiplex PCR, the repertoire was profiled, and TCRdb retains in-frame clones only, with some absent. Of 120,000 to 150,000 clones listed, approximately 92% are singletons. Sequencing used blood. Receptors originate from a man aged 25 to 40 in good health.

Regarding this clone: Other DNA sequences in the same sample also yield this CDR3. The chain carries TRBV28 and TRBJ1-1; D is undetermined. Trimming took off 5 bases at V and 0 bases at J, with 4 bases between the two ends. The CDR3 is made up of 12 amino acids. Germline CDR1 MDHEN, CDR2 SYDVKM. This CDR3 is CASSPLNTEAFF. The DNA for the CDR3 is TGTGCCAGCAGTCCCCTGAACACTGAAGCTTTCTTT.

The chain joins TRBV24-1 to TRBJ2-1, with 8 bases lining up with TRBD2. V gave up 7 bases and J gave up 0 bases; unmatched junction bases: 7. The germline CDR1 and CDR2 sequences are KGHDR and SFDVKD. CDR3 length equals 16 residues. The CDR3 bases are TGTGCCACCAGCGCAGCGGGGGTGAACTCCTACAATGAGCAGTTCTTC. Its protein is CATSAAGVNSYNEQFF.

The chain carries TRBV2 and TRBJ2-2; 8 bases map to TRBD1. CDR1 is SNHLY, CDR2 FYNNEI, per germline. The CDR3 runs to 16 residues. V trimming: 5 bases; J trimming: 0 bases; junction bases outside the gene matches: 5. CDR3 nucleotide sequence: TGTGCCAGCAGTTTCGGACAGGGCGCGAACACCGGGGAGCTGTTTTTT. It specifies CASSFGQGANTGELFF. Drawing the rest from reference TRBV2 and TRBJ2-2, the complete variable domain is EPEVTQTPSHQVTQMGQEVILRCVPISNHLYFYWYRQILGQKVEFLVSFYNNEISEKSEIFDDQFSVERPDGSNFTLKIRSTKLEDSAMYFCASSFGQGANTGELFFGEGSRLTVL.

The chain couples TRBV4-3 to TRBJ1-4, with D possibly TRBD1 on 6 matching bases. V was shortened by 0 bases and J by 12 bases, with 20 bases between the two germline ends. Germline-derived CDR1 and CDR2 are LGHNA and YSLEER. The CDR3 loop spans 16 amino acids. CDR3: CASSQDTSAGVRELFF. The CDR3, as DNA: TGCGCCAGCAGCCAAGATACCTCGGCAGGGGTGAGGGAACTGTTTTTT.

This clone was seen repeatedly, ten times or more. This chain connects TRBV2 to TRBJ2-7; 11 nucleotides match TRBD2. The CDR3 loop spans 14 amino acids. The V gene's germline CDR1 is SNHLY and CDR2 FYNNEI. The V and J ends lost 4 bases and 3 bases, in that order; junction bases with no gene match: 2. The CDR3 spells CASSGLAGFYEQYF. CDR3 sequence (DNA): TGTGCCAGCAGTGGACTAGCGGGATTCTACGAGCAGTACTTC.

The genes are TRBV10-1 and TRBJ2-5; no definite D call. Germline assignment: CDR1 WNHNN and CDR2 SYGVQD (reference sequence). This CDR3 is built from 13 residues. Trimming took 8 bases from V and 0 from J, leaving 10 bases between them. DNA of the CDR3: TGCGCCAGCTCCCGGACCAACCAAGAGACCCAGTACTTC. Translated: CASSRTNQETQYF.

The V gene is TRBV28, the J gene TRBJ1-2; no firm D call. V shed 4 bases and J shed 8 bases, with 11 bases lying between them. CDR1 is MDHEN and CDR2 is SYDVKM in the germline V gene. The CDR3 is made up of 12 amino acids. The CDR3 bases are TGTGCCAGCAGTTCCCTCCCCGGAGGCTACACCTTC. Its translation is CASSSLPGGYTF.

This clone was detected only once. The chain is built from TRBV6-5 and TRBJ1-5; D might be TRBD1 (6 bases). The V and J ends lost 10 bases and 7 bases respectively, with 14 bases between them. The CDR3 extends over 12 amino acids. The germline V gene encodes CDR1 MNHEY and CDR2 SVGAGI. The CDR3 loop reads CATRGVIQPQHF. The CDR3, as DNA: TGTGCCACCAGGGGAGTTATCCAGCCCCAGCATTTT.

This rearrangement joins TRBV28 to TRBJ2-1; D unresolved. The CDR3 totals 16 residues. Trimming stripped 4 bases from V and 0 bases from J, with 13 bases between. Germline CDR1 MDHEN, CDR2 SYDVKM. For the CDR3, the DNA is TGTGCCAGCAGTTCCGACGGGTCGAGCTCCTACAATGAGCAGTTCTTC. It yields the protein CASSSDGSSSYNEQFF.

This clone was found once. V and J are TRBV18 and TRBJ1-6, with D perhaps matching TRBD1 (5 bases). CDR1 KGHSH and CDR2 LQKENI come from the germline V gene. The CDR3 runs to 17 residues. V gave up 5 bases and J gave up 10 bases, with 24 bases separating them. The DNA for the CDR3 is TGTGCCAGCTCATCCTCCGGGACTCCGGTAGGAGGATCACCCCTCCACTTT. Translating it yields CASSSSGTPVGGSPLHF.

The rearrangement joins TRBV6-1 to TRBJ2-7; TRBD2 matches at 9 bases. The V gene end was trimmed by 2 bases and the J gene end by 3 bases; junction bases not matched to a gene: 11. The CDR3 contains 17 residues. The germline V gene encodes CDR1 MNHNS and CDR2 SASEGT. CDR3 DNA: TGTGCCAGCAGTGAATCGCTAGCGGGAAAGGGTTACTACGAGCAGTACTTC. This sequence encodes CASSESLAGKGYYEQYF.

The chain has TRBV4-1 and TRBJ1-1; D possibly corresponds to TRBD1 (6 bases). Germline lookup yields CDR1 MGHRA and CDR2 YSYEKL. The CDR3 loop spans 16 amino acids. V lost 0 bases, J lost 0 bases, and 11 bases lay in between. The CDR3 DNA is TGCGCCAGCAGCCAAGACCGGGGGGCCCTGAACACTGAAGCTTTCTTT. This gives the protein CASSQDRGALNTEAFF.

The chain combines TRBV11-2 with TRBJ1-2; D perhaps matches TRBD1 (6 bases). Germline loops: CDR1 SGHAT, CDR2 FQNNGV. This CDR3 has 16 amino acids. The ends were cut back, 5 bases at V and 2 bases at J, with 18 bases in the middle. DNA of the CDR3: TGTGCCAGCAGCCTAAGGAGGGACACCCCGAACTATGGCTACACCTTC. Translation gives CASSLRRDTPNYGYTF.

The sample holds many counts of this clone. This chain links TRBV5-1 with TRBJ2-7; D ambiguous. The CDR3 totals 13 residues. The germline V and J ends were trimmed by 4 bases and 2 bases, with 10 bases remaining between them. Germline lookup yields CDR1 SGHRS and CDR2 YFSETQ. For the CDR3, the DNA is TGCGCCAGCAGCCGGGCCGATGCCTACGAGCAGTACTTC. The encoded protein is CASSRADAYEQYF.

Comment on this clone: Other DNA sequences from this sample encode an identical CDR3 as well. The rearrangement joins TRBV27 to TRBJ1-6; D unresolved. V was pared by 2 bases and J by 5 bases, with 1 base between. CDR1 is MNHEY and CDR2 is SMNVEV in the germline V gene (reference sequence). The CDR3 contains 12 residues. Written as DNA, the CDR3 is TGTGCCAGCAGTTTAAATAATTCACCCCTCCACTTT. This gives the protein CASSLNNSPLHF.

This chain links TRBV11-2 with TRBJ2-7; possibly TRBD2 for D (6 bases). The CDR3 loop spans 13 amino acids. V was shortened by 1 base and J by 4 bases, with 8 bases between the two germline ends. From germline, CDR1 is SGHAT and CDR2 FQNNGV. CDR3 loop: CASSLGAGYEQYF. The CDR3 region has the DNA TGTGCCAGCAGCTTAGGTGCGGGGTACGAGCAGTACTTC.

The chain carries TRBV11-3 and TRBJ2-5, with D possibly matching TRBD2 (5 bases). The CDR3 length is 14 residues. The ends were cut back, 5 bases at V and 1 base at J, with 11 bases in the middle. Germline V CDR1 and CDR2: SGHNT, YENEEA. The CDR3 coding sequence is TGTGCCAGCAGCCCTCCACTAGTCCAAGAGACCCAGTACTTC. It encodes CASSPPLVQETQYF. Filled out from reference TRBV11-3 and TRBJ2-5, the complete variable domain reads EAGVVQSPRYKIIEKKQPVAFWCNPISGHNTLYWYLQNLGQGPELLIRYENEEAVDDSQLPKDRFSAERLKGVDSTLKIQPAELGDSAVYLCASSPPLVQETQYFGPGTRLLVL.

The chain couples TRBV6-5 to TRBJ2-5, with D possibly being TRBD1 (6 bases). The germline CDR1 and CDR2 sequences are MNHEY and SVGAGI. There are 16 residues in the CDR3. Trimming shortened V by 2 bases and J by 5 bases, and 18 bases separated the two germline ends. CDR3 bases: TGTGCCAGCAGTTACCGGCAGGGGACCTCCCGGGAGACCCAGTACTTC. It specifies CASSYRQGTSRETQYF.

The V gene is TRBV29-1, the J gene TRBJ2-2; a weak D match, TRBD2 (6 bases). Trimming removed 7 bases at V and 1 base at J, with 10 bases between. The CDR3 covers 13 residues. The germline V gene has CDR1 SQVTM and CDR2 ANQGSEA. The CDR3, as DNA: TGCAGCGCCGGGGGAGGGAACACCGGGGAGCTGTTTTTT. This sequence encodes CSAGGGNTGELFF.

The V gene is TRBV30, the J gene TRBJ1-6; D is uncertain. Germline V lookup: CDR1 GTSNPN, CDR2 SVGIG (reference sequence). The CDR3 runs to 17 residues. V lost 0 bases, J lost 9 bases, and 21 bases lay in between. The chain's CDR3 is CAWSVPWGRPRTSPLHF. DNA for the CDR3: TGTGCCTGGAGTGTACCCTGGGGTCGCCCCAGGACTTCACCCCTCCACTTT.

The chain is built from TRBV11-2 and TRBJ1-5; D gene uncertain. With 0 bases removed from V and 4 bases from J, the gap between germline ends came to 7 bases. This CDR3 has 14 amino acids. The germline V gene has CDR1 SGHAT and CDR2 FQNNGV. The CDR3 loop reads CASSLDSYNQPQHF. The CDR3 region has the DNA TGTGCCAGCAGCTTAGACAGTTATAATCAGCCCCAGCATTTT.

The V call is TRBV11-2, the J call TRBJ2-1, with D perhaps being TRBD1 or TRBD2 (5 bases each). In germline, CDR1 is SGHAT, CDR2 FQNNGV. The V gene lost 1 base and the J gene lost 0 bases, with 19 bases spanning the gap. The CDR3 consists of 19 residues. As DNA, the CDR3 is TGTGCCAGCAGCTTAGGTGGGGCGGCTTCGGGGAGCTCCTACAATGAGCAGTTCTTC. Its translation is CASSLGGAASGSSYNEQFF.

The chain uses TRBV6-5 and TRBJ1-6; 9 bases fit TRBD1. Germline CDR1 and CDR2: MNHEY and SVGAGI. The CDR3 has 15 amino acids. Trimming at V came to 5 bases and at J to 7 bases, leaving 6 bases not matched to a gene. The CDR3 DNA sequence: TGTGCCAGCAGTAGAATACAGGGGGCGAATTCACCCCTCCACTTT. This sequence encodes CASSRIQGANSPLHF.

The rearrangement joins TRBV28 to TRBJ1-2, with a possible D match to TRBD1 (6 bases). V was trimmed by 2 bases and J by 6 bases, leaving 19 bases between them. The CDR3 is made up of 16 amino acids. Germline V gene data show CDR1 as MDHEN and CDR2 as SYDVKM. CDR3 bases: TGTGCCAGCAGTTTAGTTTTAAGGACAGATAATAATGGCTACACCTTC. Its translation: CASSLVLRTDNNGYTF.

The chain uses TRBV11-2 and TRBJ2-1; 11 bases are a match to TRBD1. The CDR3 spans 18 residues. Germline CDR1 reads SGHAT; CDR2 reads FQNNGV. Germline trimming cut 1 base from V and 0 bases from J; bases unmatched to any gene: 5. The CDR3: CASSLGFGTGGSYNEQFF. As DNA, the CDR3 is TGTGCCAGCAGCTTAGGCTTCGGGACAGGGGGCTCCTACAATGAGCAGTTCTTC. The full variable domain, with the rest looked up from reference TRBV11-2 and TRBJ2-1, is EAGVAQSPRYKIIEKRQSVAFWCNPISGHATLYWYQQILGQGPKLLIQFQNNGVVDDSQLPKDRFSAERLKGVDSTLKIQPAKLEDSAVYLCASSLGFGTGGSYNEQFFGPGTRLTVL.

This rearrangement joins TRBV9 to TRBJ1-6, with D tentatively TRBD1 (5 bases). The germline V and J ends were trimmed by 4 bases and 10 bases, with 27 bases remaining between them. CDR1 is SGDLS and CDR2 is YYNGEE in the germline V gene. The CDR3 has 18 amino acids. CDR3 protein: CASSPRVSGWAPDSPLHF. CDR3 DNA: TGTGCCAGCAGCCCCAGGGTCTCCGGATGGGCCCCCGACTCACCCCTCCACTTT.

This sequence joins TRBV10-3 and TRBJ1-6, with unresolved D. Germline CDR1 is ENHRY and CDR2 is SYGVKD. The length of the CDR3 is 16 residues. V shed 6 bases and J shed 2 bases, with 14 bases lying between them. The CDR3 coding sequence is TGTGCCATCAGCCGCCAGCCAGAAGCCTATAATTCACCCCTCCACTTT. The encoded protein is CAISRQPEAYNSPLHF.

V is TRBV6-2 or TRBV6-3 and J is TRBJ2-6, with 12 bases matching TRBD1. J lost 9 bases, V lost 5 bases, and 2 bases had no gene match. Per the germline V gene, CDR1 is MNHEY and CDR2 is SVGEGT. The CDR3 is 14 residues long. The CDR3 region is CASSRDRGHNVLTF. The CDR3 bases are TGTGCCAGCAGTCGGGACAGGGGGCACAACGTCCTGACTTTC.

V is TRBV6-1 and J is TRBJ1-5; TRBD1 matches at 10 bases. V trimming: 2 bases; J trimming: 5 bases; junction bases outside the gene matches: 6. Germline V gene sequence: CDR1 MNHNS, CDR2 SASEGT. This CDR3 is built from 16 residues. The CDR3 sequence: CASSELRQGAYQPQHF. CDR3 sequence (DNA): TGTGCCAGCAGTGAACTCCGACAGGGGGCGTATCAGCCCCAGCATTTT.

The chain links TRBV2 to TRBJ1-1; D uncertain. CDR1 and CDR2 from the germline V gene are SNHLY and FYNNEI. V dropped 7 bases and J dropped 4 bases, with 13 bases sitting between them. The CDR3 consists of 13 residues. CDR3 region: CASTNWGATEAFF. In nucleotides, the CDR3 is TGTGCCAGCACTAACTGGGGTGCCACTGAAGCTTTCTTT.

The chain couples TRBV11-2 to TRBJ1-2; 9 bases fit TRBD1. This CDR3 has 18 residues. The trim removed 5 bases at V and 6 bases at J, leaving 19 bases unmatched. Germline CDR1 reads SGHAT; CDR2 reads FQNNGV. In DNA, the CDR3 is TGTGCCAGCAGCCCCCCCGGGGGGACAGGGAGGGGGGTCCATGGCTACACCTTC. It yields the protein CASSPPGGTGRGVHGYTF.